The 13 T cell receptor beta chains listed next were all sequenced from one sample in a study of vaccination and CD4 T cells after COVID-19. Their antigens are not known. Sample treatment: roughly 11-day PBMC culture with coronavirus spike peptide pools or control peptides (ViraFEST assay). Once obtained from cultured CD4+ T cells, the DNA was sequenced using the Oncomine TCR Beta short-read assay. Each CDR3 protein is one row after TCRdb ran MiXCR on the PCR reads. Of 15,000 or so distinct CDR3 sequences in the sample, roughly 51% were seen once. The material sequenced was cultured CD4+ T cells from blood, taken after SARS-CoV-2 vaccination. Every receptor here comes from a human donor with COVID-19.

This chain uses TRBV6-1 with TRBJ1-6; no clear D. The CDR3 is 18 residues long. V lost 1 base, J lost 0 bases, and 13 bases lay in between. CDR1 MNHNS and CDR2 SASEGT come from the germline V gene. CDR3 sequence reads: CASSEESQFSSYNSPLHF. The CDR3 region has the DNA TGTGCCAGCAGTGAAGAGAGTCAGTTCAGCTCCTATAATTCACCCCTCCACTTT.

J is TRBJ2-5 and V is TRBV20-1; D ambiguous. Looked up from germline, CDR1 is DFQATT and CDR2 is SNEGSKA (reference sequence). The length of the CDR3 is 14 residues. V was clipped by 5 bases and J by 6 bases, with 19 bases between them. CDR3: CSASPLAIGQTQYF. DNA of the CDR3: TGCAGTGCTTCGCCGCTTGCGATCGGGCAGACCCAGTACTTC.

The V gene is TRBV27, the J gene TRBJ2-7; 7 bases are a match to TRBD2. V shed 8 bases and J 7 bases; nucleotides not matched to a gene: 8. Germline CDR1 is MNHEY and CDR2 is SMNVEV (reference sequence). This CDR3 contains 12 residues. This CDR3 is CASRILGGEQYF. CDR3 nucleotides: TGTGCCAGCCGGATATTGGGAGGGGAGCAGTACTTC.

This chain uses TRBV6-1 with TRBJ1-1; 7 positions agree with TRBD1. Germline CDR1 reads MNHNS; CDR2 reads SASEGT. J gave up 3 bases and V 10 bases, and 23 bases lay outside the gene matches. CDR3 length: 18 residues. The CDR3 bases are TGTGCCACCAGGTCCCGTACAGCGGAGGGGGCGTTGTACACTGAAGCTTTCTTT. Its translation: CATRSRTAEGALYTEAFF.

The chain carries TRBV12-3 or TRBV12-4 and TRBJ1-3, with a possible D match to TRBD1 (6 bases). The CDR3 runs 16 residues. V lost 6 bases and J 0 bases, leaving 15 bases between the germline ends. CDR3 residues: CASRIQGRSSGNTIYF. The CDR3 nucleotides are TGTGCCAGCAGAATACAGGGACGATCCTCTGGAAACACCATATATTTT.

V usage is TRBV7-9 and J usage is TRBJ2-1, with a tentative D call TRBD2 (5 bases). The CDR3 is 13 amino acids. Germline V gives CDR1 SEHNR, CDR2 FQNEAQ (reference sequence). V lost 0 bases to trimming and J lost 7 bases, with 7 bases between them. CDR3 amino acids: CASSLAGGNEQFF. The CDR3 nucleotides read TGTGCCAGCAGCTTAGCAGGCGGGAATGAGCAGTTCTTC.

The chain recombines TRBV7-6 with TRBJ1-2, with a weak D call TRBD1 (5 bases). Germline CDR1 SGHVS, CDR2 FNYEAQ. This CDR3 comprises 15 residues. The germline V and J ends were trimmed by 1 base and 5 bases, with 14 bases remaining between them. The CDR3 nucleotides read TGTGCCAGCAGCTTAGTTGCGGGGCCCCGGTATGGCTACACCTTC. Amino acids: CASSLVAGPRYGYTF.

The chain is built from TRBV7-9 and TRBJ1-1; weak D call: TRBD1 (6 bases). Germline V gives CDR1 SEHNR, CDR2 FQNEAQ (reference sequence). The V gene lost 1 base and the J gene lost 4 bases, with 19 bases spanning the gap. CDR3 length equals 17 residues. DNA of the CDR3: TGTGCCAGCAGCTTAGGGTTTTACAGGGAAGAGGGCACTGAAGCTTTCTTT. Amino acids: CASSLGFYREEGTEAFF.

This clonotype has just a few counts. V gene TRBV2 combines with J gene TRBJ2-3; D is unresolved. Germline loops: CDR1 SNHLY, CDR2 FYNNEI. V shed 11 bases and J shed 0 bases, with 15 bases lying between them. There are 14 residues in the CDR3. The CDR3 loop reads CADGRTTSTDTQYF. CDR3 nucleotides: TGTGCCGACGGGCGGACGACTAGCACAGATACGCAGTATTTT.

This chain links TRBV11-2 with TRBJ2-7; D not resolved. V lost 2 bases and J lost 6, with 8 bases in between. Germline V gene lookup returns CDR1 SGHAT and CDR2 FQNNGV. The CDR3 totals 12 residues. DNA for the CDR3: TGTGCCAGCAGCTTAACACAGACCGAGCAGTACTTC. Amino acids: CASSLTQTEQYF.

The chain uses TRBV6-1 and TRBJ2-7, with 10 bases aligning to TRBD1. V lost 4 bases and J lost 4; bases outside the gene matches: 4. Germline lookup yields CDR1 MNHNS and CDR2 SASEGT. CDR3 size: 14 residues. The CDR3 loop is CASSGTGGRYEQYF. The CDR3 region has the DNA TGTGCCAGCAGTGGGACAGGGGGTCGGTACGAGCAGTACTTC.

The V gene is TRBV20-1, the J gene TRBJ1-6, with 7 bases lining up with TRBD1. The CDR3 spans 17 residues. V was clipped by 3 bases and J by 5 bases; unmatched bases: 13. From germline, CDR1 is DFQATT and CDR2 SNEGSKA (reference sequence). The CDR3 region is CSARPSNPGTDNSPLHF. The CDR3 DNA reads TGCAGTGCTAGGCCCTCTAATCCCGGGACAGATAATTCACCCCTCCACTTT.

This chain joins TRBV7-2 and TRBJ2-5; tentative D call: TRBD1 (5 bases). V lost 5 bases and J lost 5, with 18 bases in between. The CDR3 sequence is 15 residues long. Germline V gives CDR1 SGHTA, CDR2 FQGNSA. As DNA, the CDR3 is TGTGCCAGCAGCGGCCAGGGCGGCGGCCGGGAGACCCAGTACTTC. It yields the protein CASSGQGGGRETQYF.